This record looks at one T cell receptor (beta chain) sequence and its context. The sample belongs to a study of blood T cell repertoires in COVID-19. Looking at the study overall: Some COVID-19 samples were acute and others convalescent; all came from the United States, Italy and Spain.

Under the authors' procedure: Amplification from reference gene primers served as the basis for estimated nucleated cell counts. Method: immunoSEQ multiplex PCR; TCRdb's copy keeps in-frame clones and lacks some. The DNA gave D and trimming, while V, J and clone size come from that table. The sample shows roughly 290,000 clones, 75% to 90% of them seen only once. This receptor was identified in a woman aged 60 to 75 with acute or convalescent COVID-19. The sequencing sample was made of peripheral blood.

DNA for the CDR3: TGTGCCAGCAGCTTGGCCGGGAGTGGTACAGATACGCAGTATTTT. Translating gives CASSLAGSGTDTQYF. The rearrangement links TRBV5-4 to TRBJ2-3; maybe TRBD2 (6 bases). Germline V gene sequence: CDR1 SGHNT, CDR2 YYREEE (reference sequence). V was cut by 0 bases and J by 3 bases, with 11 bases left in between. CDR3 length equals 15 residues.